Presented here are 9 T cell receptor beta chains from one specimen sequenced in a study of CD8+ T cells in alopecia areata listed by TCRdb under 2018. The sample's time point label is to be understood as: around 4 weeks on oral tofacitinib. The treatment or condition label, as the study defines it: oral pan-JAK inhibitor, 5-10 mg twice daily. The protocol used for the library was the immunoSEQ multiplex PCR assay. RNA was extracted from all samples and reverse transcribed into cDNA as template for TCR sequencing. What TCRdb holds here is the immuneACCESS table cut down to in-frame rearrangements. Part of the clones is not present; checked against another copy, under half of the missing clones reflect an unresolved V gene, and the others are unexplained. The sample table lists around 200,000 clones, 60% to 70% of them with a count of one. The ten largest account for over 0.55% of the sample. Sequencing used CD4+ T cells sorted from blood, obtained at week 4, from a patient treated with tofacitinib. The origin of the receptors is a human donor with alopecia areata.

The chain combines TRBV19 with TRBJ2-7; the D gene could be TRBD1 or TRBD2 (7 bases each). The CDR3 covers 14 residues. Trimming cost V 7 bases and J 4 bases, with 17 bases left between them. Per germline, CDR1 LNHDA and CDR2 SQIVND (reference sequence). The CDR3 nucleotides are TGTGCCAGTATGGGGAGGGGGCGGACGTACGAGCAGTACTTC. Residues: CASMGRGRTYEQYF.

The V and J genes are TRBV7-2 and TRBJ2-2; 8 nucleotides agree with TRBD2. Germline V gene sequence: CDR1 SGHTA, CDR2 FQGNSA. The V segment lost 5 bases and the J segment 6 bases; nucleotides outside the gene matches: 8. There are 15 residues in the CDR3. CDR3 nucleotides: TGTGCCAGCAGCCCGAGCGGGAGCGGCGCCGGGGAGCTGTTTTTT. This sequence encodes CASSPSGSGAGELFF. Using reference TRBV7-2 and TRBJ2-2 for the parts outside the CDR3, the full variable domain is GAGVSQSPSNKVTEKGKDVELRCDPISGHTALYWYRQSLGQGLEFLIYFQGNSAPDKSGLPSDRFSAERTGGSVSTLTIQRTQQEDSAVYLCASSPSGSGAGELFFGEGSRLTVL.

This chain connects TRBV29-1 to TRBJ2-3, with D perhaps matching TRBD2 (6 bases). The length of the CDR3 is 14 residues. Germline CDR1 and CDR2: SQVTM and ANQGSEA. Trimming stripped 4 bases from V and 1 base from J, with 12 bases between. CDR3 DNA: TGCAGCGTTGGTTTAGCTAGCGGCACAGATACGCAGTATTTT. Protein sequence: CSVGLASGTDTQYF.

This clone was counted a few times. Written as DNA, the CDR3 is TGTGCCAGCAGCTTACTAGGCCGAGAGACCCAGTACTTC. Translation gives CASSLLGRETQYF. The chain carries TRBV11-2 and TRBJ2-5; no definite D call. Germline assignment: CDR1 SGHAT and CDR2 FQNNGV. Deletions cut 2 bases from V and 4 bases from J, with 8 bases between. The CDR3 sequence is 13 residues long.

The V and J genes are TRBV30 and TRBJ1-2; no clear D. CDR1 GTSNPN and CDR2 SVGIG come from the germline V gene (reference sequence). The CDR3 is 11 residues long. Trimming left V 4 bases short and J 7 bases short, with 10 bases between. The CDR3 DNA sequence: TGTGCCTGGAATAGACGGGTTGGCTACACCTTC. It is translated as CAWNRRVGYTF.

Comments on this clone: In the same sample, other DNA sequences code for this CDR3. The chain couples TRBV29-1 to TRBJ1-2; D gene ambiguous. Per the germline V gene, CDR1 is SQVTM and CDR2 is ANQGSEA. The CDR3 extends over 9 amino acids. Between the trimmed V and J ends, which lost 3 bases and 6 bases, there was a span of 2 bases. The chain's CDR3 is CSVEDGYTF. CDR3 DNA sequence: TGCAGCGTTGAGGATGGCTACACCTTC.

The rearrangement joins TRBV7-9 to TRBJ2-1; D perhaps matches TRBD1 (7 bases). The CDR3 runs 12 residues. Trimming removed 4 bases from V and 9 bases from J, with 10 bases in between. CDR1 SEHNR and CDR2 FQNEAQ come from the germline V gene (reference sequence). This CDR3 is CASSYRGGEQFF. CDR3 DNA: TGTGCCAGCAGCTACAGGGGAGGTGAGCAGTTCTTC.

The V and J genes are TRBV29-1 and TRBJ2-6; 7 bases agree with TRBD2. The germline V gene encodes CDR1 SQVTM and CDR2 ANQGSEA. The trim removed 2 bases at V and 4 bases at J, leaving 14 bases unmatched. This CDR3 is built from 18 residues. Here the CDR3 reads CSVELADVRRAGANVLTF. CDR3 sequence (DNA): TGCAGCGTTGAACTAGCGGACGTTCGGAGAGCAGGGGCCAACGTCCTGACTTTC.

V and J are TRBV20-1 and TRBJ1-1, with unresolved D. Per germline, CDR1 DFQATT and CDR2 SNEGSKA (reference sequence). V shed 3 bases and J shed 8 bases, with 7 bases lying between them. CDR3 length: 10 amino acids. CDR3 DNA sequence: TGCAGTGCTAGTATGCGGGAAGCTTTCTTT. Its protein product is CSASMREAFF.